The subject of this entry is one T cell receptor (beta chain). Its antigen is not known. Method: immunoSEQ multiplex PCR; TCRdb's copy keeps in-frame clones and lacks some. There are some 61,000 clones in the sample; roughly 79% occur only once, and more than 0.9% lies in the top ten. The record originates from a study of vaccination effects on CD4 cells after COVID-19. With the ViraFEST assay, the study expanded antigen-specific CD4+ T cells using viral peptide pools, then sequenced them. Researchers isolated CD4+ T cells once less than twelve days of culture had elapsed. Participants received two doses of either the BNT162b2 or mRNA-1273 vaccine. Nucleocapsid antibodies were negative in the vaccine recipients, who had never had SARS-CoV-2 infection. A half-medium replacement with IL-2 medium was carried out on days 3 and 7. CDR1 MNHEY and CDR2 SVGAGI come from the germline V gene. The V end lost 10 bases, the J end lost 2 bases, and 15 bases lay between the germline ends. This CDR3 is 14 amino acids long.

The sequence was obtained from a human donor who received a COVID-19 vaccine. The material was CD4+ T cells from PBMCs cultured with HCoV-OC43 spike peptides, obtained after COVID-19 vaccination. Subset given: HCoV-OC43 spike overlapping peptide pool stimulation. The V and J genes are TRBV6-5 and TRBJ1-3; D possibly corresponds to TRBD1 (5 bases). CDR3 coding DNA: TGTGCCACCCGCCGGGGGGGTGCTGGAAACACCATATATTTT. It is translated as CATRRGGAGNTIYF.